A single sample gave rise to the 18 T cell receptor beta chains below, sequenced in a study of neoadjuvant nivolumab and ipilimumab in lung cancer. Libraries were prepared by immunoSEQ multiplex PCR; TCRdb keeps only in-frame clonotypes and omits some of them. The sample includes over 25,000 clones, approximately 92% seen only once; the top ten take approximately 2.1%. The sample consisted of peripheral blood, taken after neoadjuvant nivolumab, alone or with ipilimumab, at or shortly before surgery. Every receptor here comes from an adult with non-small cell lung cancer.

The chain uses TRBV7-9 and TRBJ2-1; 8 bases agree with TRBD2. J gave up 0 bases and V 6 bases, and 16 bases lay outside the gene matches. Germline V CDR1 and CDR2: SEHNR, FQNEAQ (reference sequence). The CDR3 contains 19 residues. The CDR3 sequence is CASSHQSGSGYSSYNEQFF. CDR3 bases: TGTGCCAGCAGTCATCAAAGCGGGAGCGGTTATAGCTCCTACAATGAGCAGTTCTTC.

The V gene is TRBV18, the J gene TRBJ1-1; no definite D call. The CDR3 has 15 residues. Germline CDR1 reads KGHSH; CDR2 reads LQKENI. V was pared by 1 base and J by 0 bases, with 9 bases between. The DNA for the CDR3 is TGTGCCAGCTCACCACTAGGTGTAATGAACACTGAAGCTTTCTTT. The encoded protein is CASSPLGVMNTEAFF.

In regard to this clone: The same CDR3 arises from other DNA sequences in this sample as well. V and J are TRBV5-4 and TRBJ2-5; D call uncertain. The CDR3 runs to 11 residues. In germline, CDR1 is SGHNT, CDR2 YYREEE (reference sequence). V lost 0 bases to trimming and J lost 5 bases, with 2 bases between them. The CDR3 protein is CASSLEETQYF. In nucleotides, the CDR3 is TGTGCCAGCAGCTTGGAGGAGACCCAGTACTTC.

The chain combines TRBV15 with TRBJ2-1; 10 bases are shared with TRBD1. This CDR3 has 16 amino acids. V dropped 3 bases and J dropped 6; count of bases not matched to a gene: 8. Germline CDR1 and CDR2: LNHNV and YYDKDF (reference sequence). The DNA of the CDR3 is TGTGCCACCAGCAGGCAAGGGACAGGGGACGGCAATGAGCAGTTCTTC. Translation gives CATSRQGTGDGNEQFF.

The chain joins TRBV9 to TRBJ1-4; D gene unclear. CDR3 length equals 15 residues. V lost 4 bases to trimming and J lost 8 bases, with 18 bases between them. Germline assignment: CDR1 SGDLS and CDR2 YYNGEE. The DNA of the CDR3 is TGTGCCAGCAGCCCCTCGTACAGTCAGATAGAAAAACTGTTTTTT. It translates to CASSPSYSQIEKLFF.

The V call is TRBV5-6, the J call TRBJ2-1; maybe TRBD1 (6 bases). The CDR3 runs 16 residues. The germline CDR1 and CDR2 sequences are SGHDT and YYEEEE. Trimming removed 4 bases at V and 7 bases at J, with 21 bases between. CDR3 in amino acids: CASSQWGLVGKNEQFF. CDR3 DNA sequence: TGTGCCAGCAGCCAGTGGGGGCTGGTGGGGAAGAATGAGCAGTTCTTC.

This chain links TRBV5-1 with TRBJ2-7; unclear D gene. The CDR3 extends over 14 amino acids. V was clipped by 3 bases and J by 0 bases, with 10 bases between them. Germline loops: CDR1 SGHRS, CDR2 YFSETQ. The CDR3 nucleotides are TGCGCCAGCAGCTACCTCGGGTACTCCTACGAGCAGTACTTC. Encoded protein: CASSYLGYSYEQYF.

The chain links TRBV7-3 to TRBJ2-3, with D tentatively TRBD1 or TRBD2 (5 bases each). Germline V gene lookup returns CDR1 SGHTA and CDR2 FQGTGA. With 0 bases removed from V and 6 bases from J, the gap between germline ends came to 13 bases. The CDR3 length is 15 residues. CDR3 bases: TGTGCCAGCAGCTTAACGTCGAGGGGTGGGGATACGCAGTATTTT. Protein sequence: CASSLTSRGGDTQYF.

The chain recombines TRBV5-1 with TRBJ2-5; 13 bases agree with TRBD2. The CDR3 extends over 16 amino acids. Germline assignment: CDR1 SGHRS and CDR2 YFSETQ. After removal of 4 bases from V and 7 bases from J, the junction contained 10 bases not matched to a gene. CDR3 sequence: CASSPGTSGTTGTQYF. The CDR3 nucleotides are TGCGCCAGCAGCCCAGGGACTAGCGGGACGACCGGGACCCAGTACTTC.

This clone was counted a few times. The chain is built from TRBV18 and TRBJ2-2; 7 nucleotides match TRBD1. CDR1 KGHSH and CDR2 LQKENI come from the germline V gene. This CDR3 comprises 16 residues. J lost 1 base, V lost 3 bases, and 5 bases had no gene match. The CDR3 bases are TGTGCCAGCTCACCCGGACAGGCCTTGAACACCGGGGAGCTGTTTTTT. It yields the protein CASSPGQALNTGELFF.

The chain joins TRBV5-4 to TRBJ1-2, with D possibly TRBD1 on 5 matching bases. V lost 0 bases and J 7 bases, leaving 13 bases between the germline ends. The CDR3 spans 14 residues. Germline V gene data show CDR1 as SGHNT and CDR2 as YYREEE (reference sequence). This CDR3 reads CASSLEVRVGGYTF. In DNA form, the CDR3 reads TGTGCCAGCAGCTTGGAAGTCAGGGTGGGTGGCTACACCTTC.

CDR3 nucleotides: TGTGCCAGCAGGGCTACAGGGGGTGGAGATACGCAGTATTTT. Amino acid sequence: CASRATGGGDTQYF. This chain links TRBV25-1 with TRBJ2-3; TRBD1 aligns across 8 bases. The CDR3 has 14 amino acids. The V gene's germline CDR1 is MGHDK and CDR2 SYGVNS. The J segment lost 5 bases and the V segment lost 6 bases, leaving 7 bases of the junction unmatched. The full variable domain, with the rest looked up from reference TRBV25-1 and TRBJ2-3, is EADIYQTPRYLVIGTGKKITLECSQTMGHDKMYWYQQDPGMELHLIHYSYGVNSTEKGDLSSESTVSRIRTEHFPLTLESARPSHTSQYLCASRATGGGDTQYFGPGTRLTVL.

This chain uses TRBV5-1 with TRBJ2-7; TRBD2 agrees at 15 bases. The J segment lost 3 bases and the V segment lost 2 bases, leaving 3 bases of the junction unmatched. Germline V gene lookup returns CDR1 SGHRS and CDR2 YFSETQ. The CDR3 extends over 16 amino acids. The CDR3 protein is CASSFGLAGGDYEQYF. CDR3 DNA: TGCGCCAGCAGCTTCGGACTAGCGGGAGGGGACTACGAGCAGTACTTC.

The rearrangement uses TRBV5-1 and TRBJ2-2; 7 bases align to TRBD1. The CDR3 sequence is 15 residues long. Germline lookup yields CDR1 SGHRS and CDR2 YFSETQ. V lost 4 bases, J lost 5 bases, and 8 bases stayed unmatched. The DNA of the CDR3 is TGCGCCAGCAGCCTCACAGGGGTAGGGACCGGGGAGCTGTTTTTT. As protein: CASSLTGVGTGELFF. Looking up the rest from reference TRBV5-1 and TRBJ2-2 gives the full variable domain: KAGVTQTPRYLIKTRGQQVTLSCSPISGHRSVSWYQQTPGQGLQFLFEYFSETQRNKGNFPGRFSGRQFSNSRSEMNVSTLELGDSALYLCASSLTGVGTGELFFGEGSRLTVL.

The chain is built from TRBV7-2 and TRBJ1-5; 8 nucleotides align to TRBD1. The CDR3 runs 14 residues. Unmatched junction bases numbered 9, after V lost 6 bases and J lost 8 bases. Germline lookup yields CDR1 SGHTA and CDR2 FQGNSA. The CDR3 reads CASSRRQGTEPQHF. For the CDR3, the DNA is TGTGCCAGCAGTAGACGACAGGGGACGGAGCCCCAGCATTTT.

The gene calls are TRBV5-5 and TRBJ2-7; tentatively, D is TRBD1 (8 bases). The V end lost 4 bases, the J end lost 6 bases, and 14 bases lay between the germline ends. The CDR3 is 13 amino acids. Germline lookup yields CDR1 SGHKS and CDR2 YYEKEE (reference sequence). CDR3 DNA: TGTGCCAGCAGCAACAACAGGGGGGGCGAGCAGTACTTC. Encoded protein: CASSNNRGGEQYF.

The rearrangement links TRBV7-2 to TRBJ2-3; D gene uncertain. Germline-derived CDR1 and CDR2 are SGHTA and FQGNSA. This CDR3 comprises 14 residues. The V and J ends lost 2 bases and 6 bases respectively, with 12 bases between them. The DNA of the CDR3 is TGTGCCAGCAGCTTATCCAGTGCGGACGATACGCAGTATTTT. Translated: CASSLSSADDTQYF.

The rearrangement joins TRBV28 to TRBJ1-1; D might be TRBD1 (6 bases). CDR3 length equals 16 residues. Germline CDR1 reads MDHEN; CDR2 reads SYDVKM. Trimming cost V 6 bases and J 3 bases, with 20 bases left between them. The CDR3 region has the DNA TGTGCCAGCAGCTTCCAGGGAAATTCAGGGGACACTGAAGCTTTCTTT. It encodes CASSFQGNSGDTEAFF.